The text below deals with one T cell receptor beta chain. Its specificity is not known. The record originates from a study of shared clonotypes between healthy human individuals. Study-wide results and limits: Sorted-subset samples were not fully sequenced, rarefaction indicated.

Across several immunoSEQ plates, the genomic DNA of each subset was split evenly. Sequenced by immunoSEQ multiplex PCR; TCRdb stores in-frame clones only, minus some. Here the sample spans under 2,500,000 clones, approximately 94% being singletons. The CDR3 length is 15 residues. V lost 4 bases and J lost 3, with 15 bases in between. The germline gives CDR1 LNHDA, CDR2 SQIVND (reference sequence). Each sample came from a Caucasian adult donor living in Nashville, Tennessee. The chain employs TRBV19 and TRBJ1-1; the D gene is possibly TRBD1 (6 bases). The source of this sequence is a young man in good health. Sequenced material: naive CD4+ T cells sorted from blood. Described subset: CD45RA+ positively selected. CDR3: CASSRQGITDTEAFF. Here the CDR3 DNA reads TGTGCCAGTAGTAGGCAGGGGATAACGGACACTGAAGCTTTCTTT. The full variable domain, completed using reference TRBV19 and TRBJ1-1, is DGGITQSPKYLFRKEGQNVTLSCEQNLNHDAMYWYRQDPGQGLRLIYYSQIVNDFQKGDIAEGYSVSREKKESFPLTVTSAQKNPTAFYLCASSRQGITDTEAFFGQGTRLTVV.